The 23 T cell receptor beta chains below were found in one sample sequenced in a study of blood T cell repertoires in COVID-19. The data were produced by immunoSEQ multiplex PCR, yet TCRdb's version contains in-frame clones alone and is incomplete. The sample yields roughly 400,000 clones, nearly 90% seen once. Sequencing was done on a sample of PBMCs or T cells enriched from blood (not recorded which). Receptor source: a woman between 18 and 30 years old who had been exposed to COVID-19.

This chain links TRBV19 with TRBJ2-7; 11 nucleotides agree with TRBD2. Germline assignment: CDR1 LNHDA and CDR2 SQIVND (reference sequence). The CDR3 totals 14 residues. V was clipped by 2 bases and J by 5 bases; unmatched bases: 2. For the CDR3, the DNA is TGTGCCAGTAGTATACAGACTAGCGGGGACGAGCAGTACTTC. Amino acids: CASSIQTSGDEQYF.

CDR3 residues: CASSFASNEQFF. CDR3 DNA sequence: TGTGCCAGCAGTTTCGCGAGCAATGAGCAGTTCTTC. The chain has TRBV12-3 or TRBV12-4 and TRBJ2-1; D gene unclear. Trimming pared 3 bases from V and 6 bases from J, leaving 6 bases between. This CDR3 has 12 amino acids.

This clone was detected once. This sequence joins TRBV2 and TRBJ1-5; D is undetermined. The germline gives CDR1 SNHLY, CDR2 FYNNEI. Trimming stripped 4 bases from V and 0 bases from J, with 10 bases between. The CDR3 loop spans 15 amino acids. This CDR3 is CASSALRDSNQPQHF. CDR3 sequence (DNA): TGTGCCAGCAGTGCCCTGCGGGATAGCAATCAGCCCCAGCATTTT.

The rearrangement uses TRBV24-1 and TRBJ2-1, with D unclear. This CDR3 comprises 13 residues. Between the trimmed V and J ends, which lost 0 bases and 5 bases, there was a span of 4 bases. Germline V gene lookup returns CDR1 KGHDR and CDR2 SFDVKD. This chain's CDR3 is CATSDLLNNEQFF. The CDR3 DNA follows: TGTGCCACCAGTGATTTGCTTAACAATGAGCAGTTCTTC.

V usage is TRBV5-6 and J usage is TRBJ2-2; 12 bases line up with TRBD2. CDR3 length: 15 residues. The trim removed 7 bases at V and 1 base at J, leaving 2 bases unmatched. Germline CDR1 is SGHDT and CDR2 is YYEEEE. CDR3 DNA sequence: TGTGCCAGCCGGGGACTAGCGGGGAACACCGGGGAGCTGTTTTTT. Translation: CASRGLAGNTGELFF.

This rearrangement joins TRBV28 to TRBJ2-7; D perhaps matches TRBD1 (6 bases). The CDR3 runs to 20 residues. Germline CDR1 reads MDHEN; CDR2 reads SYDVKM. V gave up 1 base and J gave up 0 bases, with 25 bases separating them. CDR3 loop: CASSLSGAYLSGITSYEQYF. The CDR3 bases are TGTGCCAGCAGTTTATCAGGGGCTTACCTAAGCGGAATAACCTCCTACGAGCAGTACTTC.

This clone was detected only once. For the CDR3, the DNA is TGTGCCAGCAGTTTAAGAGTAGCGGGTATCTACGAGCAGTACTTC. This sequence encodes CASSLRVAGIYEQYF. The rearrangement joins TRBV27 to TRBJ2-7; 7 positions match TRBD2. J was trimmed by 3 bases and V by 2 bases; bases with no gene match: 7. This CDR3 spans 15 amino acids. Germline lookup yields CDR1 MNHEY and CDR2 SMNVEV (reference sequence).

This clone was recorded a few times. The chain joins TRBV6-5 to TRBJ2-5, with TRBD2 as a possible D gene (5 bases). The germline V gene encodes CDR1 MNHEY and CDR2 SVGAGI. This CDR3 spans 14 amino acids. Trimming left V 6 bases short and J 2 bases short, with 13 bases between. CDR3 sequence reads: CASRNAGKQETQYF. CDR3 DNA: TGTGCCAGCAGAAATGCCGGGAAGCAAGAGACCCAGTACTTC.

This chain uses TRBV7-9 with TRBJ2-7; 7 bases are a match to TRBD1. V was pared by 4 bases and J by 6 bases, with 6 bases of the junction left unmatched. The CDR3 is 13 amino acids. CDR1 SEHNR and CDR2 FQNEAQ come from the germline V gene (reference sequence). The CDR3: CASSSKTGAEQYF. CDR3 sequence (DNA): TGTGCCAGCAGCTCGAAAACAGGGGCCGAGCAGTACTTC.

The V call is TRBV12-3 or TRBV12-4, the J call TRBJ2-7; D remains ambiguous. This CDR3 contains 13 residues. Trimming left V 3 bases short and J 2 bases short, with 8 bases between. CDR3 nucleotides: TGTGCCAGCAGTTTCACACCAGCCTACGAGCAGTACTTC. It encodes CASSFTPAYEQYF.

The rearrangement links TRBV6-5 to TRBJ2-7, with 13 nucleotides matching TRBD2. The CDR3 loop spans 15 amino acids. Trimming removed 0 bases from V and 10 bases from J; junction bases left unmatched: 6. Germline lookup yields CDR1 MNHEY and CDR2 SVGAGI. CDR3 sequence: CASSYSRTSGSPQYF. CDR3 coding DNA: TGTGCCAGCAGTTACTCGAGGACTAGCGGGAGTCCCCAGTACTTC.

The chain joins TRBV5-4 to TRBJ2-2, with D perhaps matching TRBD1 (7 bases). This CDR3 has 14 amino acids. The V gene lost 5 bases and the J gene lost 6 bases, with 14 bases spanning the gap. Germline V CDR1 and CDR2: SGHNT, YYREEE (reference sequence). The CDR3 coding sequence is TGTGCCAGCAGTTCAGGGGGGTGGGCCGGGGAGCTGTTTTTT. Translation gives CASSSGGWAGELFF.

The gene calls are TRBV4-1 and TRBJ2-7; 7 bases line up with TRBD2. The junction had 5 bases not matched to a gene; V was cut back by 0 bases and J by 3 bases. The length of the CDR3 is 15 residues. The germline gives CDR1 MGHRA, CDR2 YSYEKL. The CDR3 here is CASSQDEPGGYEQYF. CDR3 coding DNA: TGCGCCAGCAGCCAAGATGAGCCGGGGGGCTACGAGCAGTACTTC.

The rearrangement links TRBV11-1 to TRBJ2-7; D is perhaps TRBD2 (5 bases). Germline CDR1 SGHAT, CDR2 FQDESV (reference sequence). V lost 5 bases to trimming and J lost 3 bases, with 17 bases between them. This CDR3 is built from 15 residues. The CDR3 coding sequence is TGTGCCAGCAGCGCGAGTCGGGGTCACGTCTACGAGCAGTACTTC. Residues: CASSASRGHVYEQYF.

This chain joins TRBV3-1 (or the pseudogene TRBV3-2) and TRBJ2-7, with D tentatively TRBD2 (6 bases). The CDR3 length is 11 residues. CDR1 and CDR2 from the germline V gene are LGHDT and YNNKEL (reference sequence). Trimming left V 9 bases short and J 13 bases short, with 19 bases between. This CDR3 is CASLGSRDFYF. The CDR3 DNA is TGTGCCAGTCTCGGGAGCCGGGACTTTTACTTC.

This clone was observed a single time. CDR3 coding DNA: TGTGCCAGCAGCTCGTGGGTAGGGAGCTCCTACAATGAGCAGTTCTTC. Translating gives CASSSWVGSSYNEQFF. The chain joins TRBV5-6 to TRBJ2-1; possible D gene TRBD2, 5 bases. This CDR3 has 16 amino acids. Trimming removed 3 bases at V and 0 bases at J, with 13 bases between. Germline V gene lookup returns CDR1 SGHDT and CDR2 YYEEEE.

CDR3 residues: CATSGLLAGYNEQFF. CDR3 nucleotide sequence: TGTGCCACCAGCGGATTACTAGCGGGGTACAATGAGCAGTTCTTC. The gene calls are TRBV15 and TRBJ2-1; 10 nucleotides line up with TRBD2. Germline-derived CDR1 and CDR2 are LNHNV and YYDKDF (reference sequence). The junction had 5 bases not matched to a gene; V was cut back by 5 bases and J by 4 bases. This CDR3 is built from 15 residues.

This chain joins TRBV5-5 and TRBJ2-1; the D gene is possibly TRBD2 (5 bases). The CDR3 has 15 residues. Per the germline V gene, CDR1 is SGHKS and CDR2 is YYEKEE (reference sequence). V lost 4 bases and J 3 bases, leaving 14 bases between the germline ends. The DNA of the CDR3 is TGTGCCAGCAGCCCCGATGGAGGCAACTACAATGAGCAGTTCTTC. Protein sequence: CASSPDGGNYNEQFF.

The CDR3 reads CASSPSGLAGAVGELFF. The CDR3 DNA sequence: TGTGCCAGCTCCCCCAGCGGACTAGCGGGAGCTGTCGGGGAGCTGTTTTTT. This chain joins TRBV18 and TRBJ2-2; TRBD2 agrees at 13 bases. There are 17 residues in the CDR3. V lost 6 bases, J lost 7 bases, and 11 bases stayed unmatched. CDR1 KGHSH and CDR2 LQKENI come from the germline V gene.

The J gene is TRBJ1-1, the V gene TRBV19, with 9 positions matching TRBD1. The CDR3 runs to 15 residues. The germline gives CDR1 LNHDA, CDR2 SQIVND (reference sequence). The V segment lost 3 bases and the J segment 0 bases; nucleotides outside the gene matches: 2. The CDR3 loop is CASSIRTGVNTEAFF. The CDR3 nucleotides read TGTGCCAGTAGTATCCGGACAGGGGTGAACACTGAAGCTTTCTTT. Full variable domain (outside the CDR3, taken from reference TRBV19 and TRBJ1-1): DGGITQSPKYLFRKEGQNVTLSCEQNLNHDAMYWYRQDPGQGLRLIYYSQIVNDFQKGDIAEGYSVSREKKESFPLTVTSAQKNPTAFYLCASSIRTGVNTEAFFGQGTRLTVV.

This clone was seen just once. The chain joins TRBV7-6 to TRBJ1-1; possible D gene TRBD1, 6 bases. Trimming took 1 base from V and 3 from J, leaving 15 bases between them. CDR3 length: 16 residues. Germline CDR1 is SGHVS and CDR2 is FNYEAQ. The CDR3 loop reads CASSLELGGADTEAFF. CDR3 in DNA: TGTGCCAGCAGCTTAGAGCTTGGGGGCGCGGACACTGAAGCTTTCTTT. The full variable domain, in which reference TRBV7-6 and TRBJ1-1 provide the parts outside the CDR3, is GAGVSQSPRYKVTKRGQDVALRCDPISGHVSLYWYRQALGQGPEFLTYFNYEAQQDKSGLPNDRFSAERPEGSISTLTIQRTEQRDSAMYRCASSLELGGADTEAFFGQGTRLTVV.

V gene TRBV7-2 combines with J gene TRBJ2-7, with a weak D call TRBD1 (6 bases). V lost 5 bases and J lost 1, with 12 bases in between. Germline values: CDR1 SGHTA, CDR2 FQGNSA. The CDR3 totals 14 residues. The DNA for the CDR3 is TGTGCCAGCAGCAGAACAGGGAGTTCCTACGAGCAGTACTTC. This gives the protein CASSRTGSSYEQYF.

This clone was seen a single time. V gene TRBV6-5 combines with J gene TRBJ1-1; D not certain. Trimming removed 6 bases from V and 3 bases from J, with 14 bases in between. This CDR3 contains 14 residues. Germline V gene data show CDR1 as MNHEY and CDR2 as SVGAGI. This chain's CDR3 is CASRAGSPDTEAFF. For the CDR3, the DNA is TGTGCCAGCAGGGCCGGGTCCCCGGACACTGAAGCTTTCTTT.